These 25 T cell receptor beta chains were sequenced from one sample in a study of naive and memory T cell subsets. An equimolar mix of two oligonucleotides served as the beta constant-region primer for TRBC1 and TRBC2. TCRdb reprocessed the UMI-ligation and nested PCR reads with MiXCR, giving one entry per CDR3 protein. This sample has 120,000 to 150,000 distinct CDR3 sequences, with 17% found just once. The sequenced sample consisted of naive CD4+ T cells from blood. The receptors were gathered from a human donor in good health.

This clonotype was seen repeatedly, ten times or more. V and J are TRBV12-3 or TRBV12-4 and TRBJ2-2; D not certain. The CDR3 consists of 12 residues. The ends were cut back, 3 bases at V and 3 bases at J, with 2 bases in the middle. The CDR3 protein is CASSLYTGELFF. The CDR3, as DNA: TGTGCCAGCAGTTTGTACACCGGGGAGCTGTTTTTT.

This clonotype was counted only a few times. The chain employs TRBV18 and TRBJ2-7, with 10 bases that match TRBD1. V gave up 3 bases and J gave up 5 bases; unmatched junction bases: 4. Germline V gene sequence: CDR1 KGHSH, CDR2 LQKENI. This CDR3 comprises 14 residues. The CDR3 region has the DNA TGTGCCAGCTCACCCCGACAGGGGGCGGACGAGCAGTACTTC. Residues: CASSPRQGADEQYF.

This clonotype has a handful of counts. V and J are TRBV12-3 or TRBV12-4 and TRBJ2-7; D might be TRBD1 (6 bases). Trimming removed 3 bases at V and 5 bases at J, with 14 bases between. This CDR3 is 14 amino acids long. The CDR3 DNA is TGTGCCAGCAGTTTGCTTAGGGGGAGCCACGAGCAGTACTTC. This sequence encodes CASSLLRGSHEQYF.

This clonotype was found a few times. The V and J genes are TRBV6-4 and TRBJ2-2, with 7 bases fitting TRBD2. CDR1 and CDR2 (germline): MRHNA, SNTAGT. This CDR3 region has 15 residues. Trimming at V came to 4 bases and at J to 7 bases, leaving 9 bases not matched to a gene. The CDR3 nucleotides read TGTGCCAGCAGTGCGTGGAGCGGGACGGTCGGGGAGCTGTTTTTT. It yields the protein CASSAWSGTVGELFF.

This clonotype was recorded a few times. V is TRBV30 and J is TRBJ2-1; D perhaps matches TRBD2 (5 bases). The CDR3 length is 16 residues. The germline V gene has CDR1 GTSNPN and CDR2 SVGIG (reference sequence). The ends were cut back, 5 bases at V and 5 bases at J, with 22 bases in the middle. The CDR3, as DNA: TGTGCCTGGGGTAGCGATTGGACTCCCCCCCACAATGAGCAGTTCTTC. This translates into CAWGSDWTPPHNEQFF.

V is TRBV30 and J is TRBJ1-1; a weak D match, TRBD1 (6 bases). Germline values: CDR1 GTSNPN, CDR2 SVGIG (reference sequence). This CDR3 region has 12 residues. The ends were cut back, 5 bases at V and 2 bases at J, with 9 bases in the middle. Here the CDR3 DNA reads TGTGCCTGGGACAGGACTAACACTGAAGCTTTCTTT. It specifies CAWDRTNTEAFF.

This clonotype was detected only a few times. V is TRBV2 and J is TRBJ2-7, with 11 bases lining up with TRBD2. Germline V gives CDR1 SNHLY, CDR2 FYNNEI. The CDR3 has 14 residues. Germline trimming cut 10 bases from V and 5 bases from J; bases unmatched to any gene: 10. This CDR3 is CATQGTSGFHEQYF. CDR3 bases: TGTGCCACCCAAGGGACTAGCGGTTTCCACGAGCAGTACTTC.

The CDR3 DNA reads as TGTGCCAGCAGTTACTCGTCCCCAGGGGCGAACACCGGGGAGCTGTTTTTT. Translating it yields CASSYSSPGANTGELFF. The V and J genes are TRBV6-5 and TRBJ2-2, with a possible D match to TRBD1 (6 bases). This CDR3 comprises 17 residues. Germline CDR1 reads MNHEY; CDR2 reads SVGAGI. V lost 0 bases, J lost 0 bases, and 11 bases lay in between.

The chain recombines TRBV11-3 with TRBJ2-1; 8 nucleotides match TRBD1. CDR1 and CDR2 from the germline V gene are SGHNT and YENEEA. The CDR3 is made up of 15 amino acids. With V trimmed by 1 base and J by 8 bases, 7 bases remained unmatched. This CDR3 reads CASSLGLQGVDEQFF. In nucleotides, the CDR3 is TGTGCCAGCAGCTTAGGACTACAGGGGGTAGATGAGCAGTTCTTC.

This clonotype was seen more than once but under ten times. CDR3 protein: CSASRAFTQYF. The CDR3, as DNA: TGCAGTGCTAGCCGTGCGTTTACGCAGTATTTT. The rearrangement uses TRBV20-1 and TRBJ2-3, with no clear D. Germline V CDR1 and CDR2: DFQATT, SNEGSKA (reference sequence). Trimming removed 3 bases from V and 8 bases from J, with 9 bases in between. CDR3 length: 11 amino acids.

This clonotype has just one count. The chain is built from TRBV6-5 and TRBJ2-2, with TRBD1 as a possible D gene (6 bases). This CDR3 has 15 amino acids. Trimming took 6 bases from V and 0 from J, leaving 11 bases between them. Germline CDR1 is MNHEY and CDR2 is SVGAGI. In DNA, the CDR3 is TGTGCCAGCAGCTGGGGACACCCGAACACCGGGGAGCTGTTTTTT. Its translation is CASSWGHPNTGELFF.

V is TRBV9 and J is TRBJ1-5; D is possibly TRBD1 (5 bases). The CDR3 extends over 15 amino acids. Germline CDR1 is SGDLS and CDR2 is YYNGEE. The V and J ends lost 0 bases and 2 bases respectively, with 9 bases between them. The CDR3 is CASSVGGERNQPQHF. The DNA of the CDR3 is TGTGCCAGCAGCGTAGGAGGGGAGCGCAATCAGCCCCAGCATTTT.

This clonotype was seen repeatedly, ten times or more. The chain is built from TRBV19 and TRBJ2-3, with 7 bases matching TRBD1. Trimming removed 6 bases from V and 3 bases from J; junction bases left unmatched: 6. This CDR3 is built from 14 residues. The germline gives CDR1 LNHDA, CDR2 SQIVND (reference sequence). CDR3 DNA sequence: TGTGCCAGTAGGGTAGGGACAGCAACAGATACGCAGTATTTT. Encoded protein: CASRVGTATDTQYF.

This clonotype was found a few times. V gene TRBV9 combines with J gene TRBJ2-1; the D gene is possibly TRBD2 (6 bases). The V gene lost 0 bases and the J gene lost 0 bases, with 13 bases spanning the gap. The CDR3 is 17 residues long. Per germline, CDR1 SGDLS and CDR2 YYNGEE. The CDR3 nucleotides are TGTGCCAGCAGCGTAGTCCCAACGGGACTCTCCTACAATGAGCAGTTCTTC. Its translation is CASSVVPTGLSYNEQFF.

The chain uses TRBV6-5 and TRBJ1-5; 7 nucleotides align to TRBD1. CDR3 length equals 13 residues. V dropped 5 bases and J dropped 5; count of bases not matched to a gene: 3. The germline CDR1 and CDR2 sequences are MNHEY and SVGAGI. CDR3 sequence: CASSTQGDQPQHF. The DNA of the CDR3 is TGTGCCAGCAGTACCCAGGGGGATCAGCCCCAGCATTTT.

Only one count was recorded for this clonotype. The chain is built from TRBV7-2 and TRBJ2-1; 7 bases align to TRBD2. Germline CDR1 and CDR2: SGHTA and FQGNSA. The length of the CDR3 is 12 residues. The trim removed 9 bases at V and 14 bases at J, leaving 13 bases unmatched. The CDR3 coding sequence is TGTGCCAGGAGCCCCCACGCGGGGGATGAGTTCTTC. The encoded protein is CARSPHAGDEFF.

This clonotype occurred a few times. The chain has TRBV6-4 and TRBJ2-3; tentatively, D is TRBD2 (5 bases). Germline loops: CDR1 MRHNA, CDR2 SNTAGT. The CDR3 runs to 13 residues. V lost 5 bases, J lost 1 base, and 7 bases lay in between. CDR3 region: CASSRERTDTQYF. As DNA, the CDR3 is TGTGCCAGCAGTCGGGAACGCACAGATACGCAGTATTTT.

In nucleotides, the CDR3 is TGTGCCAGCAGCGCCGGCGCGGGAGGGCCGGTAAGCACAGATACGCAGTATTTT. It is translated as CASSAGAGGPVSTDTQYF. The rearrangement links TRBV5-4 to TRBJ2-3; 9 positions agree with TRBD2. V trimming: 4 bases; J trimming: 0 bases; junction bases outside the gene matches: 12. This CDR3 is 18 amino acids long. Looked up from germline, CDR1 is SGHNT and CDR2 is YYREEE (reference sequence).

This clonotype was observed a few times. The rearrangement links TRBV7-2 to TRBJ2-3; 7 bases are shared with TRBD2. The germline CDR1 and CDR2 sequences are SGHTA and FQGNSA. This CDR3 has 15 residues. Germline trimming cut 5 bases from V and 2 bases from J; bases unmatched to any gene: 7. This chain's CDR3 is CASSRRGRDTDTQYF. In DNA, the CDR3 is TGTGCCAGCAGCCGGAGAGGGAGGGACACAGATACGCAGTATTTT.

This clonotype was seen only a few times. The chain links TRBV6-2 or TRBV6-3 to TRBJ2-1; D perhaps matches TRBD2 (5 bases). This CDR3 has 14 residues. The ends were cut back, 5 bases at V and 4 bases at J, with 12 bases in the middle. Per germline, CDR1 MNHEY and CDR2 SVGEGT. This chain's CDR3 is CASSHTSSYNEQFF. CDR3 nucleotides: TGTGCCAGCAGTCACACTAGTTCGTACAATGAGCAGTTCTTC.

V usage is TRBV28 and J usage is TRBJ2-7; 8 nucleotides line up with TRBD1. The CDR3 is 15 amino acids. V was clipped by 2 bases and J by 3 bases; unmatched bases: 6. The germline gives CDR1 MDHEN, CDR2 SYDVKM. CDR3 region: CASSLPGTGGYEQYF. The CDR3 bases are TGTGCCAGCAGTTTACCAGGAACAGGGGGCTACGAGCAGTACTTC.

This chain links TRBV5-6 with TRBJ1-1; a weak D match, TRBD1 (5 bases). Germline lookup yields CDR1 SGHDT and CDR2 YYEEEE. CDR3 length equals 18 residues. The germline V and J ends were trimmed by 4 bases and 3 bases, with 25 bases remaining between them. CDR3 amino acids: CASSNLLGRWGGDTEAFF. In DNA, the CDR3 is TGTGCCAGCAGCAATCTCCTGGGGCGCTGGGGGGGTGACACTGAAGCTTTCTTT.

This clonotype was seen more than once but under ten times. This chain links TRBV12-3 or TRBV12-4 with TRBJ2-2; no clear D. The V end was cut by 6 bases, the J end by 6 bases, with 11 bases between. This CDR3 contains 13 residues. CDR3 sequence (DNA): TGTGCCAGCAGCCCCGTTCAACCCGGGGAGCTGTTTTTT. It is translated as CASSPVQPGELFF.

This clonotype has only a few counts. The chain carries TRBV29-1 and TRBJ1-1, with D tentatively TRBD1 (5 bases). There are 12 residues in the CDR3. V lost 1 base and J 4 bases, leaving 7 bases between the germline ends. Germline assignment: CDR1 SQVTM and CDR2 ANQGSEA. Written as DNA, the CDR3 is TGCAGCGTTGAAGCGGACACCACTGAAGCTTTCTTT. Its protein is CSVEADTTEAFF.

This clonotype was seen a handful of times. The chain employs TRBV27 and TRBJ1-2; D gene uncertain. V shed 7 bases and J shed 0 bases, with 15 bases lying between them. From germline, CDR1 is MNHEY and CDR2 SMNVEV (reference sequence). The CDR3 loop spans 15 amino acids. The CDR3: CASKTATRTNYGYTF. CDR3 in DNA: TGTGCCAGCAAGACCGCCACCCGTACTAACTATGGCTACACCTTC.